This TCR beta chain came from a study of T cell changes during pregnancy in multiple sclerosis. TCRdb's copy holds only in-frame clones and misses some; the assay was immunoSEQ multiplex PCR. The sample lists around 40,000 clones, about 91% occurring once. This clone was detected a few times. CDR3 size: 15 residues. The germline V gene encodes CDR1 ENHRY and CDR2 SYGVKD. Trimming took 4 bases from V and 1 from J; bases not matched to a gene: 4. Sequenced here: CD4+ T cells from peripheral blood mononuclear cells, sampled in the first trimester of pregnancy. The receptor comes from a female donor with multiple sclerosis, enrolled in a pregnancy study. The rearrangement links TRBV10-3 to TRBJ1-1; 9 bases are a match to TRBD1. DNA of the CDR3: TGTGCCATCAGTGGCAAACAGGGGGCGAACACTGAAGCTTTCTTT. Its protein is CAISGKQGANTEAFF.